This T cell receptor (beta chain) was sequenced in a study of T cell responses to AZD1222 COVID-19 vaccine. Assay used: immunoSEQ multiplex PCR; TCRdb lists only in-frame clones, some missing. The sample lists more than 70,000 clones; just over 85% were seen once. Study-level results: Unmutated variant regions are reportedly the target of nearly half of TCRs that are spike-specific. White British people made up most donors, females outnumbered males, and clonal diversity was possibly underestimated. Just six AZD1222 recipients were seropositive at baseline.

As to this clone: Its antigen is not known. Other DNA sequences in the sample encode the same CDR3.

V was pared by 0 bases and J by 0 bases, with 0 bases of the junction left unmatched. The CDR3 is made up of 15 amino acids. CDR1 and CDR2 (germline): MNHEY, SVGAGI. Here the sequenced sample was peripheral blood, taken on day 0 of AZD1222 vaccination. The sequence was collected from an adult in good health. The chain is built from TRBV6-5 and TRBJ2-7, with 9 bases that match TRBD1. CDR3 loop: CASSYSTGGSYEQYF. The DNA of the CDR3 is TGTGCCAGCAGTTACTCGACAGGGGGCTCCTACGAGCAGTACTTC.